The 10 T cell receptor beta chains presented below share a single source sample, sequenced in a study of T cells in Graves' hyperthyroidism and ophthalmopathy. What was amplified from RNA transcripts were TCR beta CDR3 regions. TCR CDR3 regions were first amplified by RT-PCR with HTBI primers. TCRdb called the multiplex PCR reads again in MiXCR, with one record for every CDR3 protein. The sample consists of about half a million distinct CDR3 sequences, roughly 20% of them appearing once. Sequencing used blood. These receptors were collected from a man aged 18 to 30 with Graves' hyperthyroidism.

This clonotype appeared once. The CDR3 nucleotides read TGCAGTGCTAGTTACAGAGAATACGAGCAGTACTTC. Amino acids: CSASYREYEQYF. J is TRBJ2-7 and V is TRBV20-1; D gene uncertain. The CDR3 is made up of 12 amino acids. The germline V and J ends were trimmed by 3 bases and 4 bases, with 10 bases remaining between them. The V gene's germline CDR1 is DFQATT and CDR2 SNEGSKA (reference sequence).

This clonotype was seen repeatedly, ten times or more. The V gene is TRBV6-5, the J gene TRBJ2-2; D gene ambiguous. Germline CDR1 and CDR2: MNHEY and SVGAGI. V was shortened by 7 bases and J by 2 bases, with 8 bases between the two germline ends. This CDR3 has 13 residues. As DNA, the CDR3 is TGTGCCAGCACTTTTCCTAACACCGGGGAGCTGTTTTTT. It yields the protein CASTFPNTGELFF.

The chain joins TRBV28 to TRBJ1-2; D gene ambiguous. The CDR3 extends over 10 amino acids. The V gene lost 8 bases and the J gene lost 8 bases, with 9 bases spanning the gap. Germline V CDR1 and CDR2: MDHEN, SYDVKM. CDR3 loop: CASGYSGYTF. For the CDR3, the DNA is TGTGCCAGCGGCTACAGCGGCTACACCTTC.

This clonotype has a handful of counts. This sequence joins TRBV5-1 and TRBJ1-1, with unresolved D. CDR3 length equals 14 residues. Between the trimmed V and J ends, which lost 1 base and 3 bases, there was a span of 10 bases. The germline V gene has CDR1 SGHRS and CDR2 YFSETQ. The CDR3 protein is CASSLTGWDTEAFF. The CDR3 region has the DNA TGCGCCAGCAGCTTGACGGGGTGGGACACTGAAGCTTTCTTT.

This rearrangement joins TRBV9 to TRBJ2-2; D ambiguous. The germline V and J ends were trimmed by 5 bases and 4 bases, with 9 bases remaining between them. This CDR3 is 13 amino acids long. Germline loops: CDR1 SGDLS, CDR2 YYNGEE. The DNA for the CDR3 is TGTGCCAGCAGAGACCGGACCACCGGGGAGCTGTTTTTT. Protein product: CASRDRTTGELFF.

The chain joins TRBV6-1 to TRBJ1-6, with D possibly matching TRBD1 (5 bases). CDR1 is MNHNS and CDR2 is SASEGT in the germline V gene. V was clipped by 1 base and J by 13 bases, with 8 bases between them. The CDR3 has 12 residues. The chain's CDR3 is CASSEVGDPLHF. DNA of the CDR3: TGTGCCAGCAGTGAAGTGGGGGACCCCCTCCACTTT.

To note about this clonotype: A much larger clone lies a single base off, so this may be a read error. V gene TRBV12-3 or TRBV12-4 combines with J gene TRBJ2-7; 7 positions match TRBD1. Trimming at V came to 7 bases and at J to 2 bases, leaving 5 bases not matched to a gene. The CDR3 spans 13 residues. The CDR3 sequence is CASTRQGAYEQYF. As DNA, the CDR3 is TGTGCCAGCACCCGACAGGGAGCCTACGAGCAGTACTTC.

This clonotype has a count of ten or more. J is TRBJ2-2 and V is TRBV19; 8 bases match TRBD1. V shed 3 bases and J 6 bases; nucleotides not matched to a gene: 6. This CDR3 spans 15 amino acids. Germline V CDR1 and CDR2: LNHDA, SQIVND (reference sequence). The CDR3 loop is CASSIADRVSGELFF. The CDR3 DNA sequence: TGTGCCAGTAGTATCGCGGACAGGGTCTCCGGGGAGCTGTTTTTT.

This clonotype has a count of ten or more. The chain couples TRBV5-1 to TRBJ2-7, with TRBD2 identical over 12 bases. V shed 3 bases, J shed 7 bases, and the junction held 5 bases outside the gene matches. The CDR3 contains 14 residues. Germline lookup yields CDR1 SGHRS and CDR2 YFSETQ. Here the CDR3 DNA reads TGCGCCAGCAGCTATGACGGGACTAGCGGGGAGCAGTACTTC. This gives the protein CASSYDGTSGEQYF. The full variable domain, rest sourced from reference TRBV5-1 and TRBJ2-7, is KAGVTQTPRYLIKTRGQQVTLSCSPISGHRSVSWYQQTPGQGLQFLFEYFSETQRNKGNFPGRFSGRQFSNSRSEMNVSTLELGDSALYLCASSYDGTSGEQYFGPGTRLTVT.

This clonotype has ten or more counts. The chain employs TRBV30 and TRBJ1-1; D is uncertain. V lost 0 bases and J 8 bases, leaving 7 bases between the germline ends. The germline gives CDR1 GTSNPN, CDR2 SVGIG (reference sequence). The length of the CDR3 is 11 residues. Here the CDR3 DNA reads TGTGCCTGGAGTGTACTAGGAGAAGCTTTCTTT. This encodes CAWSVLGEAFF.